The source of this T cell receptor (beta chain) is a study of beta chain features in type 1 diabetes. This clone was recorded a few times. This CDR3 contains 13 residues. The ends were cut back, 1 base at V and 1 base at J, with 6 bases in the middle. Germline V lookup: CDR1 SGHRS, CDR2 YFSETQ. Expressed TCRB transcripts were sequenced because the isolated RNA had all been reverse transcribed beforehand. The data were produced by immunoSEQ multiplex PCR, yet TCRdb's version contains in-frame clones alone and is incomplete. This sample carries hundreds of thousands of clones, approximately 30% of them seen once, and the ten largest clones take 0.05% to 0.065%.

This receptor was identified in a man aged 18 to 30 in good health. This chain uses TRBV5-1 with TRBJ2-7; D is uncertain. The sequencing sample was made of naive CD4+ T cells from blood. The CDR3 loop reads CASSLTDSYEQYF. In DNA, the CDR3 is TGCGCCAGCAGCTTGACGGATTCCTACGAGCAGTACTTC.